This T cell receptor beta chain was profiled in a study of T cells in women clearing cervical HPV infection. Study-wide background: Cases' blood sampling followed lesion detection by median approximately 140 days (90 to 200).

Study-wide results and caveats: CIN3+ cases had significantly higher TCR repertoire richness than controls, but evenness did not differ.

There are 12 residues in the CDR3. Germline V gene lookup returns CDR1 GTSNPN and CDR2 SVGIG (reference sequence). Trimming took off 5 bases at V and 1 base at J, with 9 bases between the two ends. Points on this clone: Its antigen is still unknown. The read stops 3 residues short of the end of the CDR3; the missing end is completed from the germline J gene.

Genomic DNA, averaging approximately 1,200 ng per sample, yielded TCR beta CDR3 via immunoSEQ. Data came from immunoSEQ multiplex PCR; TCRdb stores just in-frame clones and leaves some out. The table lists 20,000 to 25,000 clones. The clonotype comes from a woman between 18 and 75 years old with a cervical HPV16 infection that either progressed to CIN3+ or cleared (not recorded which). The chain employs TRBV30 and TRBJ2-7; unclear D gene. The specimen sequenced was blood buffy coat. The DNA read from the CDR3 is TGTGCCTGGGCAGGCTCTTCCTACGAG. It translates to CAWAGSSYE. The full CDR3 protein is CAWAGSSYEQYF.